These 15 T cell receptor beta chains came from one sample sequenced in a study of blood T cell repertoires in COVID-19. Clones were sequenced by immunoSEQ multiplex PCR, and TCRdb holds only the in-frame ones, with some missing. The table records around 81,000 clones, approximately 83% of them present only once. The sample was peripheral blood. The receptors were gathered from a man at least 80 years old with acute or convalescent COVID-19.

The rearrangement uses TRBV6-6 and TRBJ2-7; 9 bases agree with TRBD1. Losses at the gene ends were 5 bases for V and 1 base for J; bases not matched to a gene: 3. Germline V lookup: CDR1 MNHNY, CDR2 SVGAGI (reference sequence). The CDR3 totals 14 residues. The CDR3 loop is CASSRQGGSYEQYF. For the CDR3, the DNA is TGTGCCAGCAGTAGACAGGGGGGTTCCTACGAGCAGTACTTC.

This clone has a single count. The chain joins TRBV21-1 to TRBJ2-7; TRBD1, the D gene given by the table, was not confirmed from the DNA. TRBV21-1 is classified as a pseudogene. CDR3 length equals 17 residues. The CDR3 sequence is CASSKNWWGSTSYEQYF. The CDR3 coding sequence is TGTGCCAGCAGCAAAAATTGGTGGGGCTCTACCTCCTACGAGCAGTACTTC.

The chain recombines TRBV12-3 or TRBV12-4 with TRBJ1-1; D call uncertain. This CDR3 spans 13 amino acids. The V end was cut by 3 bases, the J end by 4 bases, with 9 bases between. The CDR3 protein is CASSFRSGTEAFF. The CDR3 coding sequence is TGTGCCAGCAGTTTTCGATCGGGCACTGAAGCTTTCTTT.

The chain has TRBV7-9 and TRBJ1-2; tentatively, D is TRBD1 (6 bases). The CDR3 totals 12 residues. Germline CDR1 and CDR2: SEHNR and FQNEAQ (reference sequence). V lost 2 bases to trimming and J lost 6 bases, with 7 bases between them. CDR3 in DNA: TGTGCCAGCAGCTTACAGGGGAATGGCTACACCTTC. As protein: CASSLQGNGYTF.

The chain combines TRBV19 with TRBJ2-2; 8 bases are shared with TRBD1. The CDR3 is 15 residues long. The V and J ends lost 5 bases and 5 bases, in that order; junction bases with no gene match: 7. Germline lookup yields CDR1 LNHDA and CDR2 SQIVND (reference sequence). The CDR3, as DNA: TGTGCCAGTAGTCTGACAGGGGAAACTACCGGGGAGCTGTTTTTT. Translating it yields CASSLTGETTGELFF.

J is TRBJ1-1 and V is TRBV6-5; no clear D. V was clipped by 5 bases and J by 1 base, with 8 bases between them. This CDR3 is built from 13 residues. Germline CDR1 and CDR2: MNHEY and SVGAGI. The CDR3 protein is CASSLTANTEAFF. The DNA of the CDR3 is TGTGCCAGCAGTCTCACAGCGAACACTGAAGCTTTCTTT.

The chain carries TRBV20-1 and TRBJ2-3; TRBD2 aligns across 7 bases. This CDR3 has 13 amino acids. V was clipped by 3 bases and J by 12 bases; unmatched bases: 12. Germline values: CDR1 DFQATT, CDR2 SNEGSKA (reference sequence). The CDR3: CSASGVAGLSQYF. In nucleotides, the CDR3 is TGCAGTGCTAGTGGGGTAGCGGGCCTTAGTCAGTATTTT.

The chain is built from TRBV6-5 and TRBJ1-6; D ambiguous. There are 13 residues in the CDR3. The ends were cut back, 9 bases at V and 5 bases at J, with 11 bases in the middle. Germline loops: CDR1 MNHEY, CDR2 SVGAGI. CDR3 in amino acids: CASLGLNNSPLHF. CDR3 sequence (DNA): TGTGCCAGTCTAGGACTGAATAATTCACCCCTCCACTTT.

The chain joins TRBV18 to TRBJ1-3; 8 nucleotides agree with TRBD1. The CDR3 loop spans 16 amino acids. V lost 2 bases to trimming and J lost 4 bases; unmatched junction nucleotides: 7. Germline values: CDR1 KGHSH, CDR2 LQKENI. The CDR3: CASSPGSGTGGNTIYF. The DNA of the CDR3 is TGTGCCAGCTCACCAGGATCCGGGACAGGCGGAAACACCATATATTTT.

This clone has just a few counts. The gene calls are TRBV10-3 and TRBJ2-6, with 11 bases aligning to TRBD1. This CDR3 comprises 17 residues. Germline assignment: CDR1 ENHRY and CDR2 SYGVKD. J lost 2 bases, V lost 6 bases, and 6 bases had no gene match. CDR3 region: CAISPGTGGTGANVLTF. The CDR3 DNA sequence: TGTGCCATCAGCCCCGGGACAGGGGGAACTGGGGCCAACGTCCTGACTTTC.

This clone has only one observation. The chain uses TRBV28 and TRBJ1-5; unclear D gene. V lost 3 bases and J lost 2, with 17 bases in between. The CDR3 has 17 amino acids. Per germline, CDR1 MDHEN and CDR2 SYDVKM. CDR3 bases: TGTGCCAGCAGTTTTTCTATCGGGTTTGATCGCAATCAGCCCCAGCATTTT. Its translation: CASSFSIGFDRNQPQHF. Looking up the rest from reference TRBV28 and TRBJ1-5 gives the full variable domain: DVKVTQSSRYLVKRTGEKVFLECVQDMDHENMFWYRQDPGLGLRLIYFSYDVKMKEKGDIPEGYSVSREKKERFSLILESASTNQTSMYLCASSFSIGFDRNQPQHFGDGTRLSIL.

The chain links TRBV27 to TRBJ1-3; D is possibly TRBD1 (6 bases). V lost 3 bases to trimming and J lost 0 bases, with 9 bases between them. Per germline, CDR1 MNHEY and CDR2 SMNVEV (reference sequence). The CDR3 consists of 15 residues. In DNA form, the CDR3 reads TGTGCCAGCAGTTTGGACAGCAGCTCTGGAAACACCATATATTTT. Protein: CASSLDSSSGNTIYF.

The chain joins TRBV18 to TRBJ1-2; 11 bases map to TRBD1. Germline V CDR1 and CDR2: KGHSH, LQKENI. Trimming removed 7 bases from V and 6 bases from J; junction bases left unmatched: 10. The CDR3 extends over 15 amino acids. The CDR3 DNA sequence: TGTGCCAGCTTGAGGACAGGGGGCGCATCAGATGGCTACACCTTC. Amino acids: CASLRTGGASDGYTF.

This chain links TRBV18 with TRBJ2-7, with D possibly TRBD2 on 5 matching bases. CDR1 and CDR2 from the germline V gene are KGHSH and LQKENI. The V and J ends lost 6 bases and 0 bases respectively, with 12 bases between them. The CDR3 has 14 amino acids. The CDR3 sequence: CASSFSGNSYEQYF. The CDR3 DNA is TGTGCCAGCTCTTTCAGCGGAAACTCCTACGAGCAGTACTTC.

This clone was counted a few times. The chain joins TRBV28 to TRBJ2-1, with a possible D match to TRBD2 (5 bases). V lost 7 bases to trimming and J lost 7 bases, with 17 bases between them. Germline V CDR1 and CDR2: MDHEN, SYDVKM. CDR3 size: 14 residues. CDR3 sequence reads: CASTSRGRINEQFF. CDR3 sequence (DNA): TGTGCCAGCACGAGTCGGGGTCGTATAAATGAGCAGTTCTTC.